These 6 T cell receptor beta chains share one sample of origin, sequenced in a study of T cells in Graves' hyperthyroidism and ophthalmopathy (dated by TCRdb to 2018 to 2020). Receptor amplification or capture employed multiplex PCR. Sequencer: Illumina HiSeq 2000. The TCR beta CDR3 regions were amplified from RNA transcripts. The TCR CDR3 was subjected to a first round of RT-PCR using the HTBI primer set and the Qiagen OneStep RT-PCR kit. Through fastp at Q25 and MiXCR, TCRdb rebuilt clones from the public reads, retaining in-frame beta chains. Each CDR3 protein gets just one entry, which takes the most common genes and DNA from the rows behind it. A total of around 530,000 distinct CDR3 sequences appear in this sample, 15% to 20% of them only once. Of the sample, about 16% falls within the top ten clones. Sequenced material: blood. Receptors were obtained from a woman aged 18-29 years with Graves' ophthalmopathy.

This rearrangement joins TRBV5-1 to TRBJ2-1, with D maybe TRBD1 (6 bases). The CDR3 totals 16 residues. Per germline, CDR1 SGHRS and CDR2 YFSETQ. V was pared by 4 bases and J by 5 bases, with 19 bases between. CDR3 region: CASSAIQIGGHNEQFF. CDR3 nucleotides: TGCGCCAGCAGCGCCATTCAAATTGGGGGCCACAATGAGCAGTTCTTC. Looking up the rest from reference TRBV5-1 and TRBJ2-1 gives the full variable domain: KAGVTQTPRYLIKTRGQQVTLSCSPISGHRSVSWYQQTPGQGLQFLFEYFSETQRNKGNFPGRFSGRQFSNSRSEMNVSTLELGDSALYLCASSAIQIGGHNEQFFGPGTRLTVL.

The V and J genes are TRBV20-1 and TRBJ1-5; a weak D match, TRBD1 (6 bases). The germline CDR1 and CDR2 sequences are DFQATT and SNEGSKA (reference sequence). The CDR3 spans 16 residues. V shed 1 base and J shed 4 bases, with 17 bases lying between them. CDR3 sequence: CSARAKWGAGNQPQHF. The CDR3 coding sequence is TGCAGTGCTAGAGCGAAATGGGGGGCGGGAAATCAGCCCCAGCATTTT.

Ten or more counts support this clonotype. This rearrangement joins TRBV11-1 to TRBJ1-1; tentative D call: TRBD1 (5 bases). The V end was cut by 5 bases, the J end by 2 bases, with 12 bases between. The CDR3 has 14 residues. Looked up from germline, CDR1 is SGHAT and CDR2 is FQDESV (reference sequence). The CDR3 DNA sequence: TGTGCCAGCAGCCCAGACAGCGCTAACACTGAAGCTTTCTTT. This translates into CASSPDSANTEAFF.

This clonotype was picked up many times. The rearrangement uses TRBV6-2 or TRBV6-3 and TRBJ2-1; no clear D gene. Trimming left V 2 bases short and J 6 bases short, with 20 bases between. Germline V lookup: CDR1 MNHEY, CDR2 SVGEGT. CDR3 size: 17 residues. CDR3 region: CASSYPQTLDGVNEQFF. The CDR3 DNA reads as TGTGCCAGCAGTTACCCCCAGACTTTGGACGGAGTCAATGAGCAGTTCTTC.

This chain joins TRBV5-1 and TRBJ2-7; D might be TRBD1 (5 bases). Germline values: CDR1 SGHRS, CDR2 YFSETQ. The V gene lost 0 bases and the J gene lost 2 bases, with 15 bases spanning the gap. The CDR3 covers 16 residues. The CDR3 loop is CASSLGQRFLAYEQYF. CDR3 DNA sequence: TGCGCCAGCAGCTTGGGACAGAGGTTCCTGGCCTACGAGCAGTACTTC. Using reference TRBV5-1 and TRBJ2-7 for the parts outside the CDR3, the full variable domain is KAGVTQTPRYLIKTRGQQVTLSCSPISGHRSVSWYQQTPGQGLQFLFEYFSETQRNKGNFPGRFSGRQFSNSRSEMNVSTLELGDSALYLCASSLGQRFLAYEQYFGPGTRLTVT.

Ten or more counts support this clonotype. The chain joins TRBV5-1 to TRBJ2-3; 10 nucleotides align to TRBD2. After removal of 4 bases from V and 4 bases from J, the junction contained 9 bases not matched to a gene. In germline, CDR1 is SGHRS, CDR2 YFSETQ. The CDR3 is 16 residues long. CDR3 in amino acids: CASSRKREGRADTQYF. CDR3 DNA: TGCGCCAGCAGCCGAAAGCGGGAGGGCCGCGCAGATACGCAGTATTTT.